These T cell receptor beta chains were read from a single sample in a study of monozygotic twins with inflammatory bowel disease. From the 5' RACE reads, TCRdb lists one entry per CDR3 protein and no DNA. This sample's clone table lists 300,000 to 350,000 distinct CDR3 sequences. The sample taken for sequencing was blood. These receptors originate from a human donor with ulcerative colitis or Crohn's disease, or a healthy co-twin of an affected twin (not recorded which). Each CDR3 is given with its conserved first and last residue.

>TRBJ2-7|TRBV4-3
CASSQSRDSPYEQYF
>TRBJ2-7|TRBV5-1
CASSLGAFSYEQYF
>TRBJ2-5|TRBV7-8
CASSLTGLKETQYF
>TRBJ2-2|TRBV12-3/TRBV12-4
CASSLGRGNTGELFF
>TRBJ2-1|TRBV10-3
CAISDPTSGQDDLNEQFF
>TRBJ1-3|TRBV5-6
CASSRAEQPFSGNTIYF
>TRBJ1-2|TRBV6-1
CASTPGQGVNGYTF
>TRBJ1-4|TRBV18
CASSPTPPTATNEKLFF
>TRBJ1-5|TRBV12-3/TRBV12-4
CASSFRGRPGAQHF
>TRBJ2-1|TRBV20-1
CSAPGTSYTRGEQFF
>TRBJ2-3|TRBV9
CASSVDGGGADTQYF
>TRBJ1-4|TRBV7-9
CASSSADGTTNEKLFF
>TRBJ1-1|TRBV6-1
CASSSGQGLPFGMNTEAFF
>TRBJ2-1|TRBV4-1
CASSQERTSGRDYEQFF
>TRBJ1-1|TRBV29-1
CSASQGSRTEAFF
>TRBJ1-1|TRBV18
CASSPNGQQNTEAFF
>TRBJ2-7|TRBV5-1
CASSYDSGRVYEQYF
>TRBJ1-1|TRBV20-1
CSARRGHTEAFF
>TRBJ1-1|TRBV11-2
CASSFRTGGDTEAFF
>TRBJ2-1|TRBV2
CASSERREGNEQFF
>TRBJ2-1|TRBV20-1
CSATRDSRGNEQFF
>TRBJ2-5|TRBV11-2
CASSFGRDSTYQETQYF
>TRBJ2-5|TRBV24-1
CATSDLGQGGETQYF
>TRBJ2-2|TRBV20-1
CSAPASNTGELFF
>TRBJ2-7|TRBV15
CATSRDPVRGLSLEQYF
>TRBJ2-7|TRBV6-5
CASSYSSEGAEEQYF
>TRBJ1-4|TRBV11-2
CASSLERGANEKLFF
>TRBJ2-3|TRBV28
CASSSRGTDTQYF
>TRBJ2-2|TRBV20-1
CSATGRRLNTGELFF
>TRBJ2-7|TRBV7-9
CASSSPLAGPSEQYF
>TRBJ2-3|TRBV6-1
CATSMGWDTQYF
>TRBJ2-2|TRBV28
CASSLSLAELFF
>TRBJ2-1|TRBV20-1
CSAMGLAGGGSYNEQFF
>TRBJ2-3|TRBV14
CASSRDLADTQYF
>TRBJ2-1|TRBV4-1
CASSQQEGGYEQFF
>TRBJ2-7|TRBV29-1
CSVEGGGMGYEQYF
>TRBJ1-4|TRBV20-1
CSARTRGGEKLFF
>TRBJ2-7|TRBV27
CASSLWGDEQYF
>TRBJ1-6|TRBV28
CASSGGDKRTPLHF
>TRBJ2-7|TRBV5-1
CASSRGGGSAYEQYF
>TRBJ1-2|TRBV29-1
CSVGEGQGWAHGYTF
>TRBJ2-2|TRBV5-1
CASSLVLGEDWELFF
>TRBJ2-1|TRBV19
CASSSTGLRLTLLF
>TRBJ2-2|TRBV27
CASSLTINTGELFF
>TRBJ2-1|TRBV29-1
CSVEVWTSGRGNEQFF
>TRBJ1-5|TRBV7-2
CASSSIGGGAHQPQHF
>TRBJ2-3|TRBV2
CASSESGTGLSTDTQYF
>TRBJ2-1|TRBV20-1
CSASGTSGGAAYNEQFF
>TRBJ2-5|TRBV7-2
CASSLPPPRETQYF
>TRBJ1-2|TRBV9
CASSFPPTGTANGYTF
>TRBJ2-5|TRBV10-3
CAISDPPPRETQYF
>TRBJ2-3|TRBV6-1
CASRTQGFVRADTQYF
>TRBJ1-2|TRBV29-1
CSVGDREGYTF
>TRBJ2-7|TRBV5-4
CASSYGTSVSYEQYF